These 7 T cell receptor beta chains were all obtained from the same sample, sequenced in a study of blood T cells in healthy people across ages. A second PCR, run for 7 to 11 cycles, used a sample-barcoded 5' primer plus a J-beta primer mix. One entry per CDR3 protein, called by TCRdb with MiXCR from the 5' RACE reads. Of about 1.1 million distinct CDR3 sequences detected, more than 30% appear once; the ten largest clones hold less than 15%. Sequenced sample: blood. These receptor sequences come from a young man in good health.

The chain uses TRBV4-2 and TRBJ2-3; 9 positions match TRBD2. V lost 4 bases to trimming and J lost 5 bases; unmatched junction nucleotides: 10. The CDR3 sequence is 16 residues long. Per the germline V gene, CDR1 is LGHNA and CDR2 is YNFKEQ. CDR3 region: CASSPRPGLAIDTQYF. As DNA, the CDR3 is TGTGCCAGCAGCCCTAGACCGGGACTAGCAATAGATACGCAGTATTTT.

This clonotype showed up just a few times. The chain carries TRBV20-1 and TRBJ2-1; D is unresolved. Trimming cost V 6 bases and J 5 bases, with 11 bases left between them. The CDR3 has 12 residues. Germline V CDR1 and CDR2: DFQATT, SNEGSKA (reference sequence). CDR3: CSARRPNNEQFF. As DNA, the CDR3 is TGCAGTGCCCGAAGGCCCAACAATGAGCAGTTCTTC.

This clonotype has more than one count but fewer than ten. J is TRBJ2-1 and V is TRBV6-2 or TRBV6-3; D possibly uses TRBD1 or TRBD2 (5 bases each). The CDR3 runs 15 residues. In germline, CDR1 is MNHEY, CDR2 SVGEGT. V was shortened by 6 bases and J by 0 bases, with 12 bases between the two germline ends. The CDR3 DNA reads TGTGCCAGCAGATGGGGACGGAGCTCCTACAATGAGCAGTTCTTC. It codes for CASRWGRSSYNEQFF.

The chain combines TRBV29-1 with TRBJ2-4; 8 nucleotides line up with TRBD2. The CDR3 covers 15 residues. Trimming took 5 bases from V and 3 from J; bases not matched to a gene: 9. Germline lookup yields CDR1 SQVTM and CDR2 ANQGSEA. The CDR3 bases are TGCAGCGTTTCCGGGGGGGGTTTAAGCAAAAACATTCAGTACTTC. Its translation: CSVSGGGLSKNIQYF. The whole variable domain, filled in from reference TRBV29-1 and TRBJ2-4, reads SAVISQKPSRDICQRGTSLTIQCQVDSQVTMMFWYRQQPGQSLTLIATANQGSEATYESGFVIDKFPISRPNLTFSTLTVSNMSPEDSSIYLCSVSGGGLSKNIQYFGAGTRLSVL.

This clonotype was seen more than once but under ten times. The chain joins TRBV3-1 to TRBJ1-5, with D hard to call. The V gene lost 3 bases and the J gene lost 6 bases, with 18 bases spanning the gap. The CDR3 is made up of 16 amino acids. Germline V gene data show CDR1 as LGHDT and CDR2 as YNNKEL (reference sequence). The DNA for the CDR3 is TGTGCCAGCAGCCAGAGCGAAGAGGTGGAGTCTCAGCCCCAGCATTTT. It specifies CASSQSEEVESQPQHF.

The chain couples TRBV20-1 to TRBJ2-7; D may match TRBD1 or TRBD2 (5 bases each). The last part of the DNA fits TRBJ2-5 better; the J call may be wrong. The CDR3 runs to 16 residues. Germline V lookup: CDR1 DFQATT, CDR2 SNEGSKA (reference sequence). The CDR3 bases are TGCAGTGCTAGAGACGAAGTCCGGGACGAGCGGGAGACCCAGTACTTC. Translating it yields CSARDEVRDERETQYF.

The chain's CDR3 is CASSLSEGATDTQYF. Here the CDR3 DNA reads TGTGCCAGCAGCTTATCTGAGGGGGCCACAGATACGCAGTATTTT. The chain uses TRBV13 and TRBJ2-3; TRBD1 agrees at 7 bases. Trimming cost V 2 bases and J 2 bases; bases outside gene matches: 4. The CDR3 consists of 15 residues. CDR1 and CDR2 (germline): PRHDT, FYEKMQ (reference sequence).